These 29 T cell receptor beta chains originate from one sample sequenced in a study of blood T cell repertoires in COVID-19. Using immunoSEQ multiplex PCR, the repertoire was profiled, and TCRdb retains in-frame clones only, with some absent. This table has some 80,000 clones, around 89% appearing once. The source material was peripheral blood. Receptors originate from a human donor in a cohort sampled during active COVID-19.

V usage is TRBV11-3 and J usage is TRBJ2-7; 9 bases align to TRBD2. This CDR3 spans 15 amino acids. Trimming at V came to 3 bases and at J to 1 base, leaving 4 bases not matched to a gene. CDR1 SGHNT and CDR2 YENEEA come from the germline V gene. CDR3 sequence: CASSFPAGGSYEQYF. The CDR3 nucleotides read TGTGCCAGCAGCTTCCCAGCGGGAGGTTCCTACGAGCAGTACTTC.

This chain joins TRBV6-4 and TRBJ1-2; D not resolved. Trimming cost V 4 bases and J 3 bases, with 9 bases left between them. The germline V gene encodes CDR1 MRHNA and CDR2 SNTAGT. This CDR3 spans 13 amino acids. The CDR3 spells CASSVAGDYGYTF. In DNA form, the CDR3 reads TGTGCCAGCAGTGTTGCCGGGGACTATGGCTACACCTTC.

This sequence joins TRBV19 and TRBJ2-4; TRBD2 matches 8 bases. The CDR3 extends over 15 amino acids. Per the germline V gene, CDR1 is LNHDA and CDR2 is SQIVND (reference sequence). V trimming: 7 bases; J trimming: 1 base; junction bases outside the gene matches: 6. The CDR3 protein is CASNAGGWAKNIQYF. CDR3 in DNA: TGTGCCAGTAACGCGGGGGGCTGGGCCAAAAACATTCAGTACTTC.

The chain carries TRBV19 and TRBJ2-2, with 10 bases fitting TRBD1. The length of the CDR3 is 17 residues. V was pared by 3 bases and J by 0 bases, with 4 bases of the junction left unmatched. CDR1 and CDR2 from the germline V gene are LNHDA and SQIVND (reference sequence). CDR3 in DNA: TGTGCCAGTAGTATGCCGACAGGGGGCGCGAACACCGGGGAGCTGTTTTTT. Amino acids: CASSMPTGGANTGELFF.

The chain links TRBV7-6 to TRBJ1-2; TRBD1 matches 8 bases. Trimming removed 4 bases from V and 8 bases from J; junction bases left unmatched: 15. The CDR3 loop spans 16 amino acids. Germline CDR1 reads SGHVS; CDR2 reads FNYEAQ. The CDR3 DNA is TGTGCCAGCAGCTCCCCCCTGAGGACAGGGAAGGACGGCTACACCTTC. It translates to CASSSPLRTGKDGYTF.

The rearrangement joins TRBV2 to TRBJ2-2, with D possibly TRBD2 on 6 matching bases. CDR3 length equals 15 residues. Trimming took off 8 bases at V and 5 bases at J, with 18 bases between the two ends. Looked up from germline, CDR1 is SNHLY and CDR2 is FYNNEI. CDR3 sequence (DNA): TGTGCCAGCGGTGCAGGGACTCCGTGGACCGGGGAGCTGTTTTTT. Translated: CASGAGTPWTGELFF.

The chain is built from TRBV3-1 (or the pseudogene TRBV3-2) and TRBJ1-4; 7 positions agree with TRBD1. This CDR3 is built from 18 residues. J was trimmed by 0 bases and V by 0 bases; bases with no gene match: 7. Germline CDR1 reads LGHDT; CDR2 reads YNNKEL (reference sequence). The CDR3 protein is CASSQDRQGDATNEKLFF. CDR3 coding DNA: TGTGCCAGCAGCCAAGACAGGCAGGGGGATGCAACTAATGAAAAACTGTTTTTT.

V and J are TRBV9 and TRBJ1-2; 8 nucleotides agree with TRBD1. CDR3 size: 14 residues. V was pared by 0 bases and J by 5 bases, with 3 bases of the junction left unmatched. Germline V gene sequence: CDR1 SGDLS, CDR2 YYNGEE. Written as DNA, the CDR3 is TGTGCCAGCAGCGTAGGGACAGGGACTTATGGCTACACCTTC. It codes for CASSVGTGTYGYTF.

This sequence joins TRBV29-1 and TRBJ1-1, with TRBD1 identical over 10 bases. Germline CDR1 and CDR2: SQVTM and ANQGSEA. This CDR3 has 14 amino acids. Trimming took 3 bases from V and 5 from J; bases not matched to a gene: 6. The CDR3 region has the DNA TGCAGCGTTGAGTTAGGGACAGGGGTTACTGAAGCTTTCTTT. Its protein product is CSVELGTGVTEAFF.

The CDR3 bases are TGTGCCAGCAGCAAAAGCCGCGGGGGGCCCACAGATACGCAGTATTTT. Its translation is CASSKSRGGPTDTQYF. The V and J genes are TRBV6-2 or TRBV6-3 and TRBJ2-3, with 8 bases that match TRBD2. This CDR3 comprises 16 residues. V trimming: 6 bases; J trimming: 2 bases; junction bases outside the gene matches: 10. CDR1 MNHEY and CDR2 SVGEGT come from the germline V gene.

The V and J genes are TRBV4-1 and TRBJ2-7; 7 bases are a match to TRBD1. Germline CDR1 and CDR2: MGHRA and YSYEKL. CDR3 length: 14 residues. J was trimmed by 0 bases and V by 6 bases; bases with no gene match: 5. The CDR3 coding sequence is TGCGCCAGCAGACAAACAGGGGTCTCCTACGAGCAGTACTTC. Its protein product is CASRQTGVSYEQYF.

The chain is built from TRBV7-2 and TRBJ1-5; D uncertain. With 3 bases removed from V and 4 bases from J, the gap between germline ends came to 13 bases. The CDR3 has 15 amino acids. Germline V gene data show CDR1 as SGHTA and CDR2 as FQGNSA. As DNA, the CDR3 is TGTGCCAGCAGCTTTCATTTAGGAGGAAATCAGCCCCAGCATTTT. As protein: CASSFHLGGNQPQHF.

The genes are TRBV18 and TRBJ2-5; D gene ambiguous. V dropped 1 base and J dropped 5 bases, with 5 bases sitting between them. Germline V gives CDR1 KGHSH, CDR2 LQKENI. This CDR3 has 12 residues. The CDR3 spells CASSPRLETQYF. Here the CDR3 DNA reads TGTGCCAGCTCACCACGTCTTGAGACCCAGTACTTC.

V is TRBV9 and J is TRBJ2-2, with 8 nucleotides matching TRBD1. Germline lookup yields CDR1 SGDLS and CDR2 YYNGEE. The trim removed 0 bases at V and 4 bases at J, leaving 14 bases unmatched. The CDR3 is 19 amino acids. CDR3 loop: CASSVEPPGRGRFTGELFF. In DNA form, the CDR3 reads TGTGCCAGCAGCGTAGAACCGCCGGGCAGGGGGCGCTTCACCGGGGAGCTGTTTTTT.

The gene calls are TRBV5-4 and TRBJ2-5, with unresolved D. Germline V CDR1 and CDR2: SGHNT, YYREEE (reference sequence). Trimming took 6 bases from V and 3 from J, leaving 15 bases between them. The CDR3 loop spans 14 amino acids. This CDR3 reads CASTLNGDKETQYF. CDR3 DNA sequence: TGTGCCAGCACCCTAAACGGAGATAAAGAGACCCAGTACTTC. The entire variable domain, with the rest obtained from reference TRBV5-4 and TRBJ2-5, is as follows: ETGVTQSPTHLIKTRGQQVTLRCSSQSGHNTVSWYQQALGQGPQFIFQYYREEENGRGNFPPRFSGLQFPNYSSELNVNALELDDSALYLCASTLNGDKETQYFGPGTRLLVL.

A single count supports this clone. The chain combines TRBV5-1 with TRBJ2-5; 9 bases are shared with TRBD2. CDR3 length equals 15 residues. The trim removed 6 bases at V and 2 bases at J, leaving 8 bases unmatched. Germline V gives CDR1 SGHRS, CDR2 YFSETQ. CDR3: CASKRLAGPQETQYF. Here the CDR3 DNA reads TGCGCCAGCAAGCGGCTAGCGGGACCACAAGAGACCCAGTACTTC.

The rearrangement links TRBV29-1 to TRBJ2-3, with TRBD1 matching over 7 bases. The V gene end was trimmed by 2 bases and the J gene end by 6 bases; junction bases not matched to a gene: 8. Germline CDR1 SQVTM, CDR2 ANQGSEA. CDR3 size: 14 residues. CDR3 loop: CSVEIGTVGDTQYF. CDR3 nucleotides: TGCAGCGTTGAAATTGGGACAGTGGGGGATACGCAGTATTTT.

The chain couples TRBV3-1 (or the pseudogene TRBV3-2) to TRBJ2-1; D perhaps matches TRBD2 (7 bases). V was shortened by 4 bases and J by 10 bases, with 11 bases between the two germline ends. CDR1 and CDR2 (germline): LGHDT, YNNKEL (reference sequence). The CDR3 sequence is 12 residues long. The CDR3 region is CASSPSGGEQFF. The CDR3 DNA reads as TGTGCCAGCAGCCCCTCGGGGGGCGAGCAGTTCTTC.

This chain connects TRBV12-3 or TRBV12-4 to TRBJ2-7; D perhaps matches TRBD2 (5 bases). The CDR3 is 12 amino acids. V lost 3 bases to trimming and J lost 3 bases, with 6 bases between them. The CDR3 coding sequence is TGTGCCAGCAGTTTGAGGGACTACGAGCAGTACTTC. This codes for CASSLRDYEQYF.

This chain connects TRBV18 to TRBJ1-1; unclear D gene. The CDR3 is made up of 14 amino acids. Trimming stripped 5 bases from V and 6 bases from J, with 16 bases between. CDR1 and CDR2 (germline): KGHSH, LQKENI. CDR3 in amino acids: CASSSEGGRSEAFF. The CDR3 coding sequence is TGTGCCAGCTCATCGGAGGGAGGCAGGTCTGAAGCTTTCTTT.

This clone was observed once. This chain links TRBV5-1 with TRBJ1-1; no reliable D call. Per the germline V gene, CDR1 is SGHRS and CDR2 is YFSETQ. Trimming removed 4 bases at V and 1 base at J, with 14 bases between. The CDR3 runs 15 residues. CDR3 DNA sequence: TGCGCCAGCAGCCAATCCTGGCCGGGGAACACTGAAGCTTTCTTT. Its translation is CASSQSWPGNTEAFF.

The chain is built from TRBV18 and TRBJ1-5, with unresolved D. Germline loops: CDR1 KGHSH, CDR2 LQKENI. Between the trimmed V and J ends, which lost 6 bases and 7 bases, there was a span of 22 bases. The CDR3 sequence is 16 residues long. CDR3 DNA: TGTGCCAGCTCTGCCTTTGGTTTCTCGCGGGAACAGCCCCAGCATTTT. Its protein is CASSAFGFSREQPQHF. Full variable domain (rest looked up from reference TRBV18 and TRBJ1-5): NAGVMQNPRHLVRRRGQEARLRCSPMKGHSHVYWYRQLPEEGLKFMVYLQKENIIDESGMPKERFSAEFPKEGPSILRIQQVVRGDSAAYFCASSAFGFSREQPQHFGDGTRLSIL.

The CDR3 here is CASSQMPGQGKGAEAFF. The CDR3 DNA sequence: TGTGCCAGCAGCCAAATGCCGGGACAGGGAAAAGGTGCTGAAGCTTTCTTT. The V gene is TRBV3-1 (or the pseudogene TRBV3-2), the J gene TRBJ1-1, with TRBD1 matching over 9 bases. CDR3 length: 17 residues. Germline CDR1 reads LGHDT; CDR2 reads YNNKEL (reference sequence). V gave up 2 bases and J gave up 6 bases; unmatched junction bases: 13.

The chain is built from TRBV19 and TRBJ2-7; TRBD2 matches at 9 bases. Trimming took 6 bases from V and 2 from J; bases not matched to a gene: 5. CDR3 size: 14 residues. Germline assignment: CDR1 LNHDA and CDR2 SQIVND (reference sequence). CDR3 amino acids: CASSERGAPYEQYF. CDR3 DNA sequence: TGTGCCAGTAGCGAGCGGGGGGCTCCCTACGAGCAGTACTTC.

The genes are TRBV5-4 and TRBJ1-3; the D gene is possibly TRBD1 (5 bases). V lost 4 bases, J lost 4 bases, and 12 bases lay in between. The germline V gene has CDR1 SGHNT and CDR2 YYREEE (reference sequence). The CDR3 has 14 residues. CDR3 DNA: TGTGCCAGCAGCCTCGACAGAGTAGGAAACACCATATATTTT. Its protein product is CASSLDRVGNTIYF.

The rearrangement joins TRBV6-1 to TRBJ1-5; the match to TRBD1 covers 11 bases. With V trimmed by 3 bases and J by 6 bases, 4 bases remained unmatched. Germline V gene sequence: CDR1 MNHNS, CDR2 SASEGT. The CDR3 consists of 15 residues. The CDR3 here is CASSEDRGRGQPQHF. CDR3 in DNA: TGTGCCAGCAGTGAGGACAGGGGGCGCGGTCAGCCCCAGCATTTT.

The rearrangement uses TRBV18 and TRBJ2-1; 7 bases align to TRBD1. The junction had 3 bases not matched to a gene; V was cut back by 4 bases and J by 3 bases. The CDR3 is 14 amino acids. Germline V CDR1 and CDR2: KGHSH, LQKENI. CDR3 in DNA: TGTGCCAGCTCACACGACAGGGTCTACAATGAGCAGTTCTTC. Translating gives CASSHDRVYNEQFF.

V is TRBV27 and J is TRBJ2-7; TRBD1 agrees at 7 bases. Germline loops: CDR1 MNHEY, CDR2 SMNVEV (reference sequence). The ends lost 6 bases at V and 1 base at J; junction bases unmatched: 9. CDR3 length: 15 residues. The CDR3 region is CASSVGQVGSYEQYF. DNA for the CDR3: TGTGCCAGCAGCGTAGGACAGGTGGGGTCCTACGAGCAGTACTTC.

The chain joins TRBV7-6 to TRBJ2-1, with 7 bases aligning to TRBD2. This CDR3 is 16 amino acids long. Germline loops: CDR1 SGHVS, CDR2 FNYEAQ. J was trimmed by 3 bases and V by 1 base; bases with no gene match: 6. Here the CDR3 reads CASSLVAGEGYNEQFF. The CDR3 DNA sequence: TGTGCCAGCAGCTTAGTGGCGGGGGAGGGCTACAATGAGCAGTTCTTC.